Listed below are T cell receptor beta chains from one sample, sequenced in a study of prognosis after radiotherapy for stage I lung cancer. TCRdb called the multiplex PCR reads again in MiXCR, with one record for every CDR3 protein. The sample lists some 38,000 distinct CDR3 sequences; around a quarter were seen once. Sample: PBMCs, taken before or after stereotactic body radiation therapy (not recorded which). Receptors originate from a donor of 50 years or more with non-small cell lung cancer. Both conserved end residues are part of each CDR3. The D gene is left open where the match is weak. The size entry is marked missing in some rows and otherwise reads once, few, many or a size class.

CDR3 DNA: TGTGCCAGCAGCCAAGTGGCGAGTGAGGAGTACGAGCAGTACTTC
CDR3 protein: CASSQVASEEYEQYF
D gene: .
J gene: TRBJ2-7
clone size: many
V gene: TRBV4-2

CDR3 DNA: TGTGCCAGCAGTTCAAGGACAGGGTCTTCCTACAATGAGCAGTTCTTC
CDR3 protein: CASSSRTGSSYNEQFF
D gene: TRBD1
J gene: TRBJ2-1
clone size: many
V gene: TRBV28

CDR3 DNA: TGTGCCAGCAGCAAGGACAGATATACCTACGAGCAGTACTTC
CDR3 protein: CASSKDRYTYEQYF
D gene: .
J gene: TRBJ2-7
clone size: few
V gene: TRBV5-4

CDR3 DNA: TGTGCCAGCAGTAGGGGGGGACAGGACTCTGGAAACACCATATATTTT
CDR3 protein: CASSRGGQDSGNTIYF
D gene: TRBD1
J gene: TRBJ1-3
clone size: many
V gene: TRBV6-1

CDR3 DNA: TGTGCCAACAGAGGACAGGGAAGGGACACTGAAGCTTTCTTT
CDR3 protein: CANRGQGRDTEAFF
D gene: TRBD1
J gene: TRBJ1-1
clone size: few
V gene: TRBV2

CDR3 DNA: TGTGCCAGCAGAGCGCCCACGTTGGGCTACACCTTC
CDR3 protein: CASRAPTLGYTF
D gene: .
J gene: TRBJ1-2
clone size: many
V gene: TRBV27

CDR3 DNA: TGTGCCAGCCACAGGGATTCGGGCAATCAGCCCCAGCATTTT
CDR3 protein: CASHRDSGNQPQHF
D gene: .
J gene: TRBJ1-5
clone size: many
V gene: TRBV6-1

CDR3 DNA: TGTGCCAGCAGTTACGACAGAGACACCGGGGAGCTGTTTTTT
CDR3 protein: CASSYDRDTGELFF
D gene: .
J gene: TRBJ2-2
clone size: many
V gene: TRBV6-5

CDR3 DNA: TGTGCCAGCAGCTACGGCGGGGGACTGAATTCACCCCTCCACTTT
CDR3 protein: CASSYGGGLNSPLHF
D gene: .
J gene: TRBJ1-6
clone size: many
V gene: TRBV5-8

CDR3 DNA: TGTGCCAGCAGTCCTTGGGGACAGGGGACAGATACGCAGTATTTT
CDR3 protein: CASSPWGQGTDTQYF
D gene: TRBD1
J gene: TRBJ2-3
clone size: many
V gene: TRBV9

CDR3 DNA: TGTGCCAGCAGCCGGGGGACAGGGGGCGGGTACGAGCAGTACTTC
CDR3 protein: CASSRGTGGGYEQYF
D gene: TRBD1
J gene: TRBJ2-7
clone size: many
V gene: TRBV7-9

CDR3 DNA: TGTGCCAGCAGCGAGAACTACGAGCAGTACTTC
CDR3 protein: CASSENYEQYF
D gene: .
J gene: TRBJ2-7
clone size: many
V gene: TRBV7-9

CDR3 DNA: TGCAGTGCTATAGCTGGGACACCAGAGACCCAGTACTTC
CDR3 protein: CSAIAGTPETQYF
D gene: .
J gene: TRBJ2-5
clone size: many
V gene: TRBV20-1

CDR3 DNA: TGTGCCAGCAGCAGTTTGAGTTCCCCTGATCGCACAGATACGCAGTATTTT
CDR3 protein: CASSSLSSPDRTDTQYF
D gene: .
J gene: TRBJ2-3
clone size: many
V gene: TRBV7-9

CDR3 DNA: TGCAGTGCTAGAGATATTGGACAGGGGGCAGCCACTGAAGCTTTCTTT
CDR3 protein: CSARDIGQGAATEAFF
D gene: TRBD1
J gene: TRBJ1-1
clone size: few
V gene: TRBV20-1

CDR3 DNA: TGTGCCAGCAGCTCCAAACAGGGGCTCCCGCCGGGTGGCTACACCTTC
CDR3 protein: CASSSKQGLPPGGYTF
D gene: TRBD1
J gene: TRBJ1-2
clone size: many
V gene: TRBV13

CDR3 DNA: TGTGCCAGCAGTTCGAACTATGGCTACACCTTC
CDR3 protein: CASSSNYGYTF
D gene: .
J gene: TRBJ1-2
clone size: many
V gene: TRBV12-3/TRBV12-4

CDR3 DNA: TGTGCCGGCAGCTCCACCGCACTCTCCTGGACCCAGTACTTC
CDR3 protein: CAGSSTALSWTQYF
D gene: .
J gene: TRBJ2-5
clone size: .
V gene: TRBV7-9

CDR3 DNA: TGTCCCAGCAGCCTACGCCAGGCAGGAACGCACTACACCTTC
CDR3 protein: CPSSLRQAGTHYTF
D gene: .
J gene: TRBJ1-2
clone size: .
V gene: TRBV7-2

CDR3 DNA: TGCAGCGTTGGGGGTCAGGGACAGGGGTTCAGACCTTCTAGCACAGATACGCAGTATTTT
CDR3 protein: CSVGGQGQGFRPSSTDTQYF
D gene: TRBD1
J gene: TRBJ2-3
clone size: many
V gene: TRBV29-1

CDR3 DNA: TGCGCCAGCAGCTCGACCCTCCAGGGGGAAGCTTTCTTT
CDR3 protein: CASSSTLQGEAFF
D gene: .
J gene: TRBJ1-1
clone size: many
V gene: TRBV5-1

CDR3 DNA: TGCGCCAGCAGAATAGCGGCTAGTTCTAATGAGCAGTTCTTC
CDR3 protein: CASRIAASSNEQFF
D gene: .
J gene: TRBJ2-1
clone size: many
V gene: TRBV5-1

CDR3 DNA: TGTGCCAGCAGCTACCCGGGCCAGACCCTCCAAGAGACCCAGTACTTC
CDR3 protein: CASSYPGQTLQETQYF
D gene: .
J gene: TRBJ2-5
clone size: many
V gene: TRBV7-9

CDR3 DNA: TGTGCCAGCAGTCCCCCGGACAGGGGGCGAGTAGATACGCAGTATTTT
CDR3 protein: CASSPPDRGRVDTQYF
D gene: TRBD1
J gene: TRBJ2-3
clone size: .
V gene: TRBV12-3/TRBV12-4

CDR3 DNA: TGTGCCAGCAGTCCCCCGGACAGGGGGTTTATTGATGTAGAGACCCAGTACTTC
CDR3 protein: CASSPPDRGFIDVETQYF
D gene: TRBD1
J gene: TRBJ2-5
clone size: once
V gene: TRBV12-3/TRBV12-4

CDR3 DNA: TGTGCCTGGAGTAGCGGGGGGGCCAACCCGTTCTTC
CDR3 protein: CAWSSGGANPFF
D gene: TRBD2
J gene: TRBJ2-1
clone size: many
V gene: TRBV30

CDR3 DNA: TGTGCCAGCAGCCCATCCCACTCTGGAAACACCATATATTTT
CDR3 protein: CASSPSHSGNTIYF
D gene: .
J gene: TRBJ1-3
clone size: many
V gene: TRBV11-2

CDR3 DNA: TGTGCCAGTAGTCGTCCCTGGGGACAGGGGTCGGTTGAGCAGTTCTTC
CDR3 protein: CASSRPWGQGSVEQFF
D gene: TRBD1
J gene: TRBJ2-1
clone size: many
V gene: TRBV19

CDR3 DNA: TGTGCCAGCAGTTTGGGGCAGGGGGGAAACATTCAGTACTTC
CDR3 protein: CASSLGQGGNIQYF
D gene: .
J gene: TRBJ2-4
clone size: many
V gene: TRBV28

CDR3 DNA: TGTGCCAGCAGCTTAACAGTGAACACTGAAGCTTTCTTT
CDR3 protein: CASSLTVNTEAFF
D gene: .
J gene: TRBJ1-1
clone size: many
V gene: TRBV5-4

CDR3 DNA: TGTGCCAGCAGCGCCACCGGGACACGGCCCCAGGATGAGCAGTTCTTC
CDR3 protein: CASSATGTRPQDEQFF
D gene: .
J gene: TRBJ2-1
clone size: many
V gene: TRBV11-2

CDR3 DNA: TGCGCCAGCAGCTACAGGGGGCATGGCACTGAAGCTTTCTTT
CDR3 protein: CASSYRGHGTEAFF
D gene: TRBD1
J gene: TRBJ1-1
clone size: many
V gene: TRBV5-1

CDR3 DNA: TGTGCCAGCAGTTTAGGGGCAGGCGGCACTGAAGCTTTCTTT
CDR3 protein: CASSLGAGGTEAFF
D gene: .
J gene: TRBJ1-1
clone size: many
V gene: TRBV27

CDR3 DNA: TGTGCCACCGGACAGTCCCACAAAACAGATACGCAGTATTTT
CDR3 protein: CATGQSHKTDTQYF
D gene: .
J gene: TRBJ2-3
clone size: .
V gene: TRBV6-2/TRBV6-3

CDR3 DNA: TGTGCCAGCAGTGACCAGTTGGGAGGCTCCTACAATGAGCAGTTCTTC
CDR3 protein: CASSDQLGGSYNEQFF
D gene: .
J gene: TRBJ2-1
clone size: many
V gene: TRBV6-1

CDR3 DNA: TGCGCCAGCAGCCACTCTAGCCACCGGGACGGTGCGACAACTAATGAAAAACTGTTTTTT
CDR3 protein: CASSHSSHRDGATTNEKLFF
D gene: .
J gene: TRBJ1-4
clone size: .
V gene: TRBV4-1

CDR3 DNA: TGCGCCAGCAGCTTCGAACAGAACACTGAAGCTTTCTTT
CDR3 protein: CASSFEQNTEAFF
D gene: .
J gene: TRBJ1-1
clone size: many
V gene: TRBV5-1